This T cell receptor (beta chain) was retrieved from a study of blood T cell repertoires in COVID-19. Study-level information: Italy, Spain and the United States were the sources of the convalescent and acute COVID-19 samples. The analysed material was cDNA or gDNA that came from T cells, B-cell-depleted T cells, or PBMCs.

The CDR3 runs 18 residues. V trimming: 6 bases; J trimming: 5 bases; junction bases outside the gene matches: 17. Germline V gene data show CDR1 as LNHDA and CDR2 as SQIVND (reference sequence). Authors' processing steps: From reference gene primer amplification, estimates of nucleated cell counts were derived. This table comes from immunoSEQ multiplex PCR, and its TCRdb copy is limited to in-frame clones, with some not included. V and J calls and clone size follow that table, whereas D and trimming were derived from the DNA. The data show about 150,000 clones, 76% seen once. The rearrangement joins TRBV19 to TRBJ2-1; 9 bases line up with TRBD1. Source material: peripheral blood. This clonotype originated in a woman older than 75 with acute or convalescent COVID-19. CDR3 in DNA: TGTGCCAGTAGAGGGCTTTGGATGGGACAGGGTGTTGACAATGAGCAGTTCTTC. It specifies CASRGLWMGQGVDNEQFF.